A single sample is the source of the 15 T cell receptor beta chains below, sequenced in a study of shared clonotypes between healthy human individuals. Some clones are missing from TCRdb's copy, which holds only in-frame ones; the method was immunoSEQ multiplex PCR. The repertoire holds 150,000 to 200,000 clones, with 65% to 80% as singletons. Input material: memory CD4+ T cells sorted from blood. As for subset: CD45RA-negative fraction. These receptors were obtained from a man aged 25 to 40 in good health.

The rearrangement links TRBV11-3 to TRBJ2-2, with 10 bases identical to TRBD2. Germline V lookup: CDR1 SGHNT, CDR2 YENEEA. Trimming took 5 bases from V and 6 from J; bases not matched to a gene: 3. The CDR3 spans 14 residues. The CDR3 here is CASSLLAGSGELFF. The CDR3 DNA sequence: TGTGCCAGCAGCCTACTAGCGGGATCCGGGGAGCTGTTTTTT.

The rearrangement joins TRBV18 to TRBJ2-2; D uncertain. Looked up from germline, CDR1 is KGHSH and CDR2 is LQKENI. The CDR3 is 15 amino acids. The germline V and J ends were trimmed by 2 bases and 1 base, with 8 bases remaining between them. CDR3 amino acids: CASSPSSMNTGELFF. CDR3 in DNA: TGTGCCAGCTCACCAAGTAGCATGAACACCGGGGAGCTGTTTTTT.

This clone came up once. The J gene is TRBJ2-7, the V gene TRBV5-1; 9 bases are a match to TRBD2. The V segment lost 4 bases and the J segment 0 bases; nucleotides outside the gene matches: 5. Germline assignment: CDR1 SGHRS and CDR2 YFSETQ. This CDR3 comprises 15 residues. The CDR3, as DNA: TGCGCCAGCAGCGATCCTAGCGGGATCTCCTACGAGCAGTACTTC. This sequence encodes CASSDPSGISYEQYF.

This clone was counted a single time. The same CDR3 arises from other DNA sequences in this sample as well. V and J are TRBV9 and TRBJ1-3; 11 nucleotides line up with TRBD1. V lost 3 bases, J lost 2 bases, and 7 bases stayed unmatched. Per the germline V gene, CDR1 is SGDLS and CDR2 is YYNGEE. The length of the CDR3 is 17 residues. CDR3 nucleotides: TGTGCCAGCAGCGAGACCGGGACAGGGGGAACTGGAAACACCATATATTTT. Translating it yields CASSETGTGGTGNTIYF.

This clone appeared a single time. This rearrangement joins TRBV2 to TRBJ2-7, with TRBD2 as a possible D gene (5 bases). The CDR3 length is 13 residues. The germline V gene encodes CDR1 SNHLY and CDR2 FYNNEI. V was clipped by 7 bases and J by 7 bases, with 17 bases between them. The CDR3 is CASNSVLSGEQYF. The CDR3 DNA is TGTGCCAGCAACAGCGTTTTATCGGGGGAGCAGTACTTC.

This clone was seen just once. This chain links TRBV5-1 with TRBJ2-1, with D uncertain. Deletions cut 3 bases from V and 7 bases from J, with 17 bases between. CDR3 size: 15 residues. CDR1 is SGHRS, CDR2 YFSETQ, per germline. The CDR3 here is CASSSRAPLGNEQFF. The CDR3 region has the DNA TGCGCCAGCAGCTCCCGGGCCCCCTTAGGGAATGAGCAGTTCTTC.

The chain uses TRBV6-1 and TRBJ2-2; D might be TRBD1 or TRBD2, each matching 5 bases. V lost 1 base, J lost 6 bases, and 12 bases lay in between. Germline CDR1 MNHNS, CDR2 SASEGT. This CDR3 is built from 15 residues. In DNA, the CDR3 is TGTGCCAGCAGTGAAGGGACTGGACATTCCGGGGAGCTGTTTTTT. Its protein is CASSEGTGHSGELFF.

The chain is built from TRBV18 and TRBJ2-1; maybe TRBD1 (5 bases). Trimming cost V 5 bases and J 3 bases, with 8 bases left between them. The V gene's germline CDR1 is KGHSH and CDR2 LQKENI. This CDR3 has 13 residues. The CDR3 region has the DNA TGTGCCAGCTCAACCGACAGCTACAATGAGCAGTTCTTC. Translation gives CASSTDSYNEQFF.

Notes on this clone: One base away lies a much larger clone, so this may be a sequencing read error. This chain links TRBV5-4 with TRBJ2-3; no firm D call. The length of the CDR3 is 12 residues. Germline CDR1 SGHNT, CDR2 YYREEE (reference sequence). V shed 4 bases and J shed 2 bases, with 5 bases lying between them. The CDR3 region is CASSLDTDTQYF. CDR3 sequence (DNA): TGTGCCAGCAGCCTAGACACAGATACGCAGTATTTT.

The chain recombines TRBV2 with TRBJ1-5; D not certain. V was clipped by 7 bases and J by 7 bases, with 20 bases between them. The CDR3 has 15 amino acids. In germline, CDR1 is SNHLY, CDR2 FYNNEI. CDR3 loop: CASNAFVGGGQPQHF. The CDR3 DNA reads TGTGCCAGCAATGCTTTCGTGGGAGGTGGACAGCCCCAGCATTTT.

This clone was observed a single time. The chain combines TRBV2 with TRBJ2-3; 11 nucleotides agree with TRBD2. V lost 2 bases to trimming and J lost 6 bases; unmatched junction nucleotides: 7. CDR1 SNHLY and CDR2 FYNNEI come from the germline V gene. The CDR3 sequence is 16 residues long. CDR3: CASSENSGRARDTQYF. The CDR3 nucleotides read TGTGCCAGCAGTGAAAATAGCGGGAGGGCCCGGGATACGCAGTATTTT.

This rearrangement joins TRBV14 to TRBJ2-3; 12 bases align to TRBD1. J gave up 7 bases and V 4 bases, and 6 bases lay outside the gene matches. This CDR3 region has 15 residues. Per the germline V gene, CDR1 is SGHDN and CDR2 is FVKESK. CDR3 in amino acids: CASSRPGQGAYTQYF. CDR3 bases: TGTGCCAGCAGCCGACCGGGACAGGGGGCTTATACGCAGTATTTT.

The CDR3 here is CASTQRGGNQPQHF. The CDR3 DNA sequence: TGTGCCAGCACCCAGAGGGGTGGTAATCAGCCCCAGCATTTT. The chain uses TRBV6-1 and TRBJ1-5; possibly TRBD1 for D (5 bases). The ends were cut back, 7 bases at V and 4 bases at J, with 14 bases in the middle. From germline, CDR1 is MNHNS and CDR2 SASEGT. This CDR3 is built from 14 residues.

The chain employs TRBV6-1 and TRBJ2-2, with D uncertain. The CDR3 consists of 13 residues. V gave up 2 bases and J gave up 5 bases, with 6 bases separating them. Per the germline V gene, CDR1 is MNHNS and CDR2 is SASEGT. The CDR3 sequence: CASSERRTGELFF. The CDR3 bases are TGTGCCAGCAGTGAAAGAAGGACCGGGGAGCTGTTTTTT.

The chain carries TRBV9 and TRBJ2-7; 7 positions match TRBD1. Per the germline V gene, CDR1 is SGDLS and CDR2 is YYNGEE. The ends lost 3 bases at V and 2 bases at J; junction bases unmatched: 8. CDR3 size: 15 residues. CDR3 nucleotide sequence: TGTGCCAGCAGCGGCCAGGGGCAGGGGGCCTACGAGCAGTACTTC. It codes for CASSGQGQGAYEQYF.